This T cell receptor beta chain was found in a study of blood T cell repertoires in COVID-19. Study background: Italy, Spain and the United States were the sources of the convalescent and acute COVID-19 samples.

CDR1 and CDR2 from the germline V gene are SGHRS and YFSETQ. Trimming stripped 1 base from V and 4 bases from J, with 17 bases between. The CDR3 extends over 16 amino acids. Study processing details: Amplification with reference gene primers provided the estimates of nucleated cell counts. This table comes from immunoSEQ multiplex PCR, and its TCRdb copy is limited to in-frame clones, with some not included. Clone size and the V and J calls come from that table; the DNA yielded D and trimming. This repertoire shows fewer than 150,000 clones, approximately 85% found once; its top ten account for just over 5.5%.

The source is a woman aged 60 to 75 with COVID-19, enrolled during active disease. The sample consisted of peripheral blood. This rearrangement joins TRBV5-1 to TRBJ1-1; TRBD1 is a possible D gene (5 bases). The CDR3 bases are TGCGCCAGCAGCTTGTATCAAGGGGTAGAGAGCACTGAAGCTTTCTTT. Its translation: CASSLYQGVESTEAFF.